The rows below give T cell receptor beta chains drawn from one sample of a study of blood T cell repertoires in COVID-19. Profiled with immunoSEQ multiplex PCR; TCRdb holds only in-frame clones, not every one. The sample consists of 170,000 or so clones, about 80% of them appearing once. The sample was peripheral blood. The receptor set was obtained from a woman aged 65 to 85 with acute or convalescent COVID-19. The CDR3 runs from the conserved cysteine through the conserved F or W. The order of the fields is V gene, D gene, J gene, clone size, CDR3 protein, CDR3 DNA. The D gene is left open where the match is weak. Clone size, where shown, is once, few, many, or a class for clones that have expanded.

TRBV5-4	NA	TRBJ1-1	NA	CASSLVADDTEAFF	TGTGCCAGCAGCTTGGTGGCGGATGACACTGAAGCTTTCTTT
TRBV14	NA	TRBJ2-1	NA	CASSRFLGLLNPGEQFF	TGTGCCAGCAGCAGGTTTCTGGGCCTATTAAATCCCGGTGAGCAGTTCTTC
TRBV5-1	TRBD1	TRBJ1-3	NA	CASRAQGAGNTIYF	TGCGCCAGCAGAGCCCAGGGGGCTGGAAACACCATATATTTT
TRBV5-1	NA	TRBJ1-3	NA	CASSLGGLGNTIYF	TGCGCCAGCAGCTTGGGGGGGCTCGGAAACACCATATATTTT
TRBV19	NA	TRBJ1-5	NA	CASSILGGAPPQHF	TGTGCCAGTAGTATACTGGGGGGGGCGCCGCCCCAGCATTTT
TRBV2	NA	TRBJ2-7	many	CASSGPPAPYEQYF	TGTGCCAGCAGTGGACCTCCAGCGCCCTACGAGCAGTACTTC
TRBV5-1	TRBD1	TRBJ2-1	NA	CASSLLRTGGRNEQFF	TGCGCCAGCAGCTTGCTGAGAACAGGGGGGCGAAATGAGCAGTTCTTC
TRBV27	TRBD2	TRBJ2-1	few	CASRQKMGTSGRGEQFF	TGTGCCAGCAGACAAAAGATGGGGACTAGCGGGAGGGGTGAGCAGTTCTTC
TRBV24-1	TRBD1	TRBJ1-4	once	CATWDSRMGEKLFF	TGTGCCACCTGGGACAGCCGAATGGGTGAAAAACTGTTTTTT
TRBV4-1	TRBD1	TRBJ2-1	NA	CASSPSYSGTGSYNEQFF	TGCGCCAGCAGCCCTAGCTATTCCGGGACAGGCTCCTACAATGAGCAGTTCTTC
TRBV29-1	TRBD1	TRBJ2-7	NA	CSAGNRGLYEQYF	TGCAGCGCCGGGAACAGGGGGCTCTACGAGCAGTACTTC
TRBV10-3	TRBD2	TRBJ2-1	NA	CATQGAGGDSRQFF	TGTGCCACCCAAGGGGCCGGGGGGGATTCGAGGCAGTTCTTC
TRBV5-6	TRBD1	TRBJ1-2	few	CASKEQGASGGYTF	TGTGCCAGCAAAGAACAGGGGGCGTCGGGTGGCTACACCTTC
TRBV13	NA	TRBJ1-5	NA	CASSLGGRRPLPQHF	TGTGCCAGCAGCTTAGGGGGAAGGAGGCCCTTGCCCCAGCATTTT
TRBV3-1/TRBV3-2	NA	TRBJ1-2	NA	CASSQVPGYGYTF	TGTGCCAGCAGCCAAGTCCCGGGCTATGGCTACACCTTC
TRBV25-1	NA	TRBJ1-5	NA	CASSDLEDSNQPQHF	TGTGCCAGCAGTGACCTCGAGGATAGCAATCAGCCCCAGCATTTT
TRBV5-6	NA	TRBJ1-3	NA	CASSFTGFGNTIYF	TGTGCCAGCAGCTTCACAGGATTTGGAAACACCATATATTTT
TRBV12-2	NA	TRBJ2-7	few	CASPSGEEYEQYF	TGTGCAAGCCCCTCTGGGGAGGAATACGAGCAGTACTTC
TRBV4-1	TRBD2	TRBJ2-7	once	CASSQPSGYEQYF	TGCGCCAGCAGCCAACCTAGCGGCTACGAGCAGTACTTC
TRBV3-1/TRBV3-2	TRBD1	TRBJ1-2	NA	CASSRTGGSYGYTF	TGTGCCAGCAGCCGTACAGGGGGGAGCTATGGCTACACCTTC
TRBV6-5	NA	TRBJ2-1	NA	CASRVTGTYNEQFF	TGTGCCAGCAGGGTAACAGGGACCTACAATGAGCAGTTCTTC
TRBV24-1	NA	TRBJ2-2	NA	CATSVQRGFGTGELFF	TGTGCCACCAGTGTCCAACGCGGATTCGGCACCGGGGAGCTGTTTTTT
TRBV7-3	TRBD1	TRBJ2-1	once	CASSPTRQGGGNEQFF	TGTGCCAGCAGCCCGACTCGACAGGGTGGGGGCAATGAGCAGTTCTTC
TRBV29-1	TRBD1	TRBJ2-3	NA	CSVEGQSYTDTQYF	TGCAGCGTTGAGGGACAGTCTTACACAGATACGCAGTATTTT
TRBV24-1	NA	TRBJ2-5	many	CATGSTRGLQETQYF	TGTGCCACTGGAAGTACCAGGGGCCTTCAAGAGACCCAGTACTTC
TRBV27	TRBD1	TRBJ2-2	NA	CASSWGQGVNTGELFF	TGTGCCAGCAGTTGGGGACAGGGAGTCAACACCGGGGAGCTGTTTTTT
TRBV9	NA	TRBJ2-7	NA	CASSRQGRAHEQYF	TGTGCCAGCAGCCGGCAGGGGCGGGCCCACGAGCAGTACTTC
TRBV9	TRBD2	TRBJ2-3	NA	CASSVGVSGKTSTDTQYF	TGTGCCAGCAGCGTTGGGGTTAGCGGGAAAACGTCAACAGATACGCAGTATTTT
TRBV6-5	NA	TRBJ2-4	NA	CASRTTGGKNIQYF	TGTGCCAGCAGAACGACAGGCGGCAAAAACATTCAGTACTTC
TRBV19	NA	TRBJ1-4	once	CASSLGRKEKLFF	TGTGCCAGTAGTTTGGGGCGGAAAGAAAAACTGTTTTTT
TRBV6-4	NA	TRBJ2-3	NA	CASGSGGLLEITDTQYF	TGTGCCAGCGGGTCTGGCGGGCTCCTCGAGATCACAGATACGCAGTATTTT
TRBV19	TRBD1	TRBJ2-1	NA	CASSIDRGQSYNEQFF	TGTGCCAGTAGTATAGACAGGGGGCAGTCCTACAATGAGCAGTTCTTC
TRBV7-3	NA	TRBJ1-6	NA	CASSLGGTSNSPLHF	TGTGCCAGCAGCTTGGGGGGGACAAGTAATTCACCCCTCCACTTT
TRBV6-5	TRBD1	TRBJ2-2	NA	CASRQGTNTGELFF	TGTGCCAGTCGACAGGGGACGAACACCGGGGAGCTGTTTTTT
TRBV7-2	NA	TRBJ2-1	few	CASSPSNEQFF	TGTGCCAGCAGTCCTAGCAATGAGCAGTTCTTC
TRBV3-1/TRBV3-2	NA	TRBJ2-3	NA	CASSQSNWQGHLGTDTQYF	TGTGCCAGCAGCCAATCGAATTGGCAGGGGCATCTCGGCACAGATACGCAGTATTTT
TRBV18	TRBD2	TRBJ2-1	NA	CASSPPGLAGNNEQFF	TGTGCCAGCTCACCACCAGGACTAGCGGGAAACAATGAGCAGTTCTTC
TRBV4-2	TRBD1	TRBJ1-6	NA	CASSRTTGLSYNSPLHF	TGTGCCAGCAGCCGAACGACAGGGCTCTCCTATAATTCACCCCTCCACTTT
TRBV2	TRBD2	TRBJ2-1	once	CASRRLAGGNNEQFF	TGTGCCAGCAGACGACTAGCGGGAGGTAACAATGAGCAGTTCTTC
TRBV10-3	TRBD1	TRBJ2-6	NA	CAISESMGTGSKGANVLTF	TGTGCCATCAGTGAGTCGATGGGGACAGGGTCCAAGGGGGCCAACGTCCTGACTTTC
TRBV6-4	NA	TRBJ2-2	NA	CASSLGQYTGELFF	TGTGCCAGCAGCCTCGGACAGTACACCGGGGAGCTGTTTTTT
TRBV30	TRBD1	TRBJ1-5	NA	CAWSVGTGAPFNQPQHF	TGTGCCTGGAGTGTAGGGACAGGAGCCCCATTCAATCAGCCCCAGCATTTT
TRBV21-1	NA	TRBJ2-2	NA	CASSKTGTPQANTGELFF	TGTGCCAGCAGCAAAACCGGGACACCTCAAGCGAACACCGGGGAGCTGTTTTTT
TRBV25-1	NA	TRBJ2-3	NA	CAVEGGIDGTMTADTQYF	TGTGCCGTAGAAGGAGGGATTGATGGTACCATGACGGCAGATACGCAGTATTTT
TRBV6-1	NA	TRBJ2-3	NA	CASSGSGRTGFGSTDTQYF	TGTGCCAGCAGTGGGTCTGGAAGAACAGGTTTCGGGAGCACAGATACGCAGTATTTT
TRBV11-3	TRBD2	TRBJ2-5	once	CASSSSLRGSRETQYF	TGTGCCAGCAGCTCCTCTCTGCGGGGGTCCAGAGAGACCCAGTACTTC
TRBV19	TRBD1	TRBJ1-2	NA	CASGWGQRNYGYTF	TGTGCCAGTGGGTGGGGACAGAGAAACTATGGCTACACCTTC
TRBV6-2/TRBV6-3	NA	TRBJ2-5	NA	CASSSEYAGLETQYF	TGTGCCAGCAGTTCGGAGTATGCAGGACTGGAGACCCAGTACTTC
TRBV6-2/TRBV6-3	TRBD2	TRBJ2-3	NA	CASSPRTSGSTDTQYF	TGTGCCAGCAGTCCCCGGACTAGCGGTAGCACAGATACGCAGTATTTT
TRBV30	TRBD1	TRBJ2-5	NA	CAWSTLQGGVETQYF	TGTGCCTGGTCTACACTTCAAGGGGGCGTGGAGACCCAGTACTTC
TRBV6-5	NA	TRBJ1-4	once	CASSTDIYEKLFF	TGTGCCAGCAGTACAGACATATATGAAAAACTGTTTTTT
TRBV19	TRBD1	TRBJ1-5	few	CASTGQGEGQPQHF	TGTGCCAGTACGGGGCAGGGGGAAGGACAGCCCCAGCATTTT
TRBV27	TRBD1	TRBJ2-7	NA	CASSRRDRVVDEQYF	TGTGCCAGCAGCCGCCGCGACAGGGTGGTGGACGAGCAGTACTTC
TRBV11-2	NA	TRBJ2-3	NA	CASSSPLGRHTDTQYF	TGTGCCAGCAGCTCACCCTTGGGGAGACACACAGATACGCAGTATTTT
TRBV5-1	TRBD1	TRBJ1-4	NA	CASSLPWAGGADEKLFF	TGCGCCAGCTCCCTGCCGTGGGCAGGGGGCGCGGATGAAAAACTGTTTTTT
TRBV7-2	TRBD1	TRBJ1-2	NA	CASSLSAGGNYGYTF	TGTGCCAGCAGCTTATCGGCAGGGGGTAACTATGGCTACACCTTC
TRBV19	NA	TRBJ2-5	NA	CASSESGQETQYF	TGTGCCAGTAGTGAATCCGGCCAAGAGACCCAGTACTTC
TRBV6-6	TRBD1	TRBJ2-7	NA	CASSPDRGVYEQYF	TGTGCCAGCAGTCCCGACAGGGGAGTCTACGAGCAGTACTTC
TRBV11-2	NA	TRBJ2-3	NA	CASSSSAEPGADTQYF	TGTGCCAGCAGCTCATCGGCGGAGCCAGGGGCAGATACGCAGTATTTT
TRBV27	TRBD1	TRBJ1-4	NA	CASSLSGQGVGGEKLFF	TGTGCCAGCAGTTTATCAGGACAGGGGGTTGGTGGTGAAAAACTGTTTTTT